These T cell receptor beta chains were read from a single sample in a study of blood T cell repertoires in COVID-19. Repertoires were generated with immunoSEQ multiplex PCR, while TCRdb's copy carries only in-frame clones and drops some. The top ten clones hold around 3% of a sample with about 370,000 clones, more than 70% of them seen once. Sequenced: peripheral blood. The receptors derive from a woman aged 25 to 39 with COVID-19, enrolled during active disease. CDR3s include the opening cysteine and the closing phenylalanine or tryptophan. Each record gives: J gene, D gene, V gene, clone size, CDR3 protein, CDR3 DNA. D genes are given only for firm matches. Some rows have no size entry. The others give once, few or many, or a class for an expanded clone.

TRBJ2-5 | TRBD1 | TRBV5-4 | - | CASSRRQGMGETQYF | TGTGCCAGCAGCAGACGACAGGGAATGGGAGAGACCCAGTACTTC
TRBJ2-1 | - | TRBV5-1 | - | CASSSGGDTKGDEQFF | TGCGCCAGCAGCAGCGGCGGCGACACTAAGGGGGATGAGCAGTTCTTC
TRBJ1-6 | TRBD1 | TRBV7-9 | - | CASRGQAVNSPLHF | TGTGCCAGCAGGGGACAGGCGGTCAATTCACCCCTCCACTTT
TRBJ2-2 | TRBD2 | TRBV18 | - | CASSRKRGENTGELFF | TGTGCCAGCTCACGAAAGCGGGGGGAGAACACCGGGGAGCTGTTTTTT
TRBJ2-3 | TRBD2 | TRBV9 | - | CASSGSTSGTTDTQYF | TGTGCCAGCAGCGGCTCGACTAGCGGGACCACAGATACGCAGTATTTT
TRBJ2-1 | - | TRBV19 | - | CASGSLRINEQFF | TGTGCCAGTGGGAGCCTAAGAATCAATGAGCAGTTCTTC
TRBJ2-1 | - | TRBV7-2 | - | CASKFRQAAYNEQFF | TGTGCCAGCAAGTTCCGCCAGGCAGCCTACAATGAGCAGTTCTTC
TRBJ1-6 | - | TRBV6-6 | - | CASSYGGQRESPLHF | TGTGCCAGCAGTTACGGGGGCCAGCGCGAATCACCCCTCCACTTT
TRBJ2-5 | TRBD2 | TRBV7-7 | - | CASSLGGASGGETQYF | TGTGCTAGCAGCTTAGGAGGGGCTAGCGGGGGAGAGACCCAGTACTTC
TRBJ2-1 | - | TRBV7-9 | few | CASLPGVGSYNEQFF | TGTGCCAGCCTGCCCGGGGTGGGCTCCTACAATGAGCAGTTCTTC
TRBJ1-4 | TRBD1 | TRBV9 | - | CASSVGDRVSNEKLFF | TGTGCCAGCAGCGTAGGAGACAGGGTGTCTAATGAAAAACTGTTTTTT
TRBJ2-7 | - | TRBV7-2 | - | CASSLDLSVYEQYF | TGTGCCAGCAGCTTAGATCTATCCGTCTACGAGCAGTACTTC
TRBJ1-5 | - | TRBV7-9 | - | CASSFQGWNQPQHF | TGTGCCAGCAGCTTCCAGGGGTGGAATCAGCCCCAGCATTTT
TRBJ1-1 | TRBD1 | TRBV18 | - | CASSPSERTGANTEAFF | TGTGCCAGCTCACCATCAGAACGGACAGGGGCTAACACTGAAGCTTTCTTT
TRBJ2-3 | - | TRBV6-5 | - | CASSYSPGGTDTQYF | TGTGCCAGCAGTTACTCTCCCGGGGGCACAGATACGCAGTATTTT
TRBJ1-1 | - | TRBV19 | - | CASSLGQGDTEAFF | TGTGCCAGTAGTCTGGGACAAGGGGACACTGAAGCTTTCTTT
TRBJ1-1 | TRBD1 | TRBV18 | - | CASSLNGQGQNTEAFF | TGTGCCAGCTCCCTTAACGGACAGGGACAGAACACTGAAGCTTTCTTT
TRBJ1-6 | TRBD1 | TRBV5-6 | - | CASSFGTGGSPLHF | TGTGCCAGCAGCTTCGGGACAGGGGGCTCACCCCTCCACTTT
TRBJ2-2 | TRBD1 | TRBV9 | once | CASSPGTGWSGELFF | TGTGCCAGCAGCCCCGGGACAGGGTGGTCCGGGGAGCTGTTTTTT
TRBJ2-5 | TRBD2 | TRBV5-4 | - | CASHLAGGKETQYF | TGTGCCAGCCACCTAGCGGGGGGGAAAGAGACCCAGTACTTC
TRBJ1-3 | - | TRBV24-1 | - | CATGADSGNTIYF | TGTGCCACCGGGGCGGATTCTGGAAACACCATATATTTT
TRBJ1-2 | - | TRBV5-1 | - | CASSLSSGGSYGYTF | TGCGCCAGCAGCTTGTCTTCCGGGGGATCCTATGGCTACACCTTC
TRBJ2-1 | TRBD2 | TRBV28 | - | CASTELGLAGYNEQFF | TGTGCCAGCACAGAGTTGGGACTAGCGGGGTACAATGAGCAGTTCTTC
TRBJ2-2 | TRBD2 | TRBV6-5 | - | CASSYAGGGTGELFF | TGTGCCAGCAGTTACGCCGGGGGGGGAACCGGGGAGCTGTTTTTT
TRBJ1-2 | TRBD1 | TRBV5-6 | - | CASSLQGAGYGYTF | TGTGCCAGCAGCTTACAGGGGGCGGGCTATGGCTACACCTTC
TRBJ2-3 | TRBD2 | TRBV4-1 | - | CASSQWISGGEGTDTQYF | TGCGCCAGCAGCCAATGGATTAGCGGGGGGGAGGGCACAGATACGCAGTATTTT
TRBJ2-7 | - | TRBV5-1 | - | CASSADPGGYEQYF | TGCGCCAGCAGCGCGGACCCCGGAGGCTACGAGCAGTACTTC
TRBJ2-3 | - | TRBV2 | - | CASSPGAGSDTQYF | TGTGCCAGCAGTCCTGGGGCAGGGTCAGATACGCAGTATTTT
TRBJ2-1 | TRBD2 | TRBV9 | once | CASSVASGRANEQFF | TGTGCCAGCAGCGTAGCTAGCGGGAGGGCCAATGAGCAGTTCTTC
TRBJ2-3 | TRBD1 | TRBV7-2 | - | CASSFRQGARVTDTQYF | TGTGCCAGCAGCTTCCGACAGGGGGCCCGGGTCACAGATACGCAGTATTTT
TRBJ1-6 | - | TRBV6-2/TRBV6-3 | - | CASSVLNSPLHF | TGTGCCAGCAGCGTACTAAATTCACCCCTCCACTTT
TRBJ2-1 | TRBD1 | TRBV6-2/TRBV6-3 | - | CASSYHFRGEQFF | TGTGCCAGCAGTTACCACTTCAGGGGGGAGCAGTTCTTC
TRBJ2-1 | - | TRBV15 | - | CATSRDLTVIINEQFF | TGTGCCACCAGCAGAGATTTAACGGTTATTATCAATGAGCAGTTCTTC
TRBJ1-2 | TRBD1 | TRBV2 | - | CASSQLGGADGYTF | TGTGCCAGCAGCCAATTAGGGGGCGCGGATGGCTACACCTTC
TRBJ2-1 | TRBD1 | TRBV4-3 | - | CASSQDAGGNEQFF | TGCGCCAGCAGCCAAGATGCAGGGGGCAATGAGCAGTTCTTC
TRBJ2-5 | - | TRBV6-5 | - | CASSLTYSETQYF | TGTGCCAGCAGCCTGACATATTCCGAGACCCAGTACTTC
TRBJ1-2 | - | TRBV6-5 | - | CASSITDSYGYTF | TGTGCCAGCAGTATCACGGACAGCTATGGCTACACCTTC
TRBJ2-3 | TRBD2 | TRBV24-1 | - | CATSFREEVEDTQYF | TGTGCCACCAGTTTCCGGGAGGAAGTAGAAGATACGCAGTATTTT
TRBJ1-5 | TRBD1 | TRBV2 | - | CASNPDRGGNQPQHF | TGTGCCAGCAATCCCGACAGGGGTGGCAATCAGCCCCAGCATTTT
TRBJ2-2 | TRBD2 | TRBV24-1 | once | CATSGRAGLALPGELFF | TGTGCCACCAGTGGGAGGGCGGGACTAGCCTTGCCCGGGGAGCTGTTTTTT
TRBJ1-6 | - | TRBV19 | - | CASRPNWGDHSPLHF | TGTGCCAGTAGACCGAATTGGGGGGATCATTCACCCCTCCACTTT
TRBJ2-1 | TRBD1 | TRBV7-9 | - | CAIRGQGAEQFF | TGTGCCATCAGGGGACAGGGGGCTGAGCAGTTCTTC
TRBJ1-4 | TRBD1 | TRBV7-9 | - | CASSLRQGASGKLFF | TGTGCCAGCAGCTTACGTCAGGGGGCGAGCGGAAAACTGTTTTTT
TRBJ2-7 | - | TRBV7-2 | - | CASSHARASTEEQYF | TGTGCCAGCAGCCATGCCAGGGCATCGACAGAGGAGCAGTACTTC
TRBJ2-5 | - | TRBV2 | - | CASRDLGGTPTTQYF | TGTGCCAGCAGGGATCTGGGCGGGACGCCTACAACCCAGTACTTC
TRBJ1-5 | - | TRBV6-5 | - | CASSYSATGLGQPQHF | TGTGCCAGCAGTTACTCGGCCACGGGGTTAGGACAGCCCCAGCATTTT
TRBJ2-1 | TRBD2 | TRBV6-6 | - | CASSYLAGNNEQFF | TGTGCCAGCAGTTATCTAGCGGGAAACAATGAGCAGTTCTTC
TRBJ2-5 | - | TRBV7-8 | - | CASSPVGGTQYF | TGTGCCAGCAGCCCAGTCGGCGGGACCCAGTACTTC
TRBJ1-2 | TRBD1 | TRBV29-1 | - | CSAGPGTGYGYTF | TGCAGCGCAGGACCCGGGACAGGCTATGGCTACACCTTC
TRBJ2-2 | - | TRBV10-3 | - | CAISPGAGELFF | TGTGCCATCTCACCGGGTGCCGGGGAGCTGTTTTTT